This T cell receptor (beta chain) was sequenced during a study of cytomegalovirus exposure and HLA in healthy donors. Across the whole study: The roughly 670 first-cohort repertoires shared a platform with the roughly 130 validation repertoires, as reported in a later analysis.

About this clone itself: No antigen is known for it.

Per the germline V gene, CDR1 is MDHEN and CDR2 is SYDVKM. V was clipped by 6 bases and J by 1 base, with 18 bases between them. This CDR3 contains 17 residues. Profiling relied on immunoSEQ multiplex PCR, and the TCRdb table lists in-frame clones only, not all of them. Found here are 70,000 to 80,000 clones, roughly 95% of them singletons; the top ten hold approximately 3.4%. The study's findings and limits: Rare TCR sequences predominated, though certain public TCRs were found in many donors.

The sequencing sample was made of PBMCs. V and J are TRBV28 and TRBJ2-2; D perhaps matches TRBD2 (5 bases). The TCR sequence derives from a young woman in good health and CMV-seropositive. The CDR3 DNA reads TGTGCCAGCAGACCTCTGGAGGCTTTCCTGAACACCGGGGAGCTGTTTTTT. Residues: CASRPLEAFLNTGELFF.